This is a list of T cell receptor beta chains from one sample in a study of CD4 T cells in relation to SARS-CoV-2 and coronaviruses. Sequencing used immunoSEQ multiplex PCR; TCRdb keeps in-frame clones, though not all of them. The sample includes 35,000 to 40,000 clones, 82% seen only once; the top ten take around 4.2%. What these receptors recognize is not known. Sequencing was carried out using naive CD4+ T cells from PBMCs, cultured in vitro. The receptor source for this set is an adult with COVID-19. CDR3s include the opening cysteine and the closing phenylalanine or tryptophan. The order of the fields is D gene, V gene, J gene, clone size, CDR3 DNA, CDR3 protein. A D gene is named only where the DNA matches it firmly. Clone size is not always given. Where it is, it says once, few, many or a class for expanded clones.

D: TRBD2
V: TRBV28
J: TRBJ2-1
size: NA
DNA: TGTGCCAGCAGCACTAGCGGGAATCCCTACAATGAGCAGTTCTTC
CDR3: CASSTSGNPYNEQFF

D: TRBD2
V: TRBV19
J: TRBJ2-1
size: NA
DNA: TGTGCCAGTAGTACCGCTAGCGGGAGAGGGTACAATGAGCAGTTCTTC
CDR3: CASSTASGRGYNEQFF

D: TRBD1
V: TRBV6-5
J: TRBJ2-2
size: NA
DNA: TGTGCCAGCACGACAGGGGGCTCTGGCGCCGGGGAGCTGTTTTTT
CDR3: CASTTGGSGAGELFF

D: NA
V: TRBV4-1
J: TRBJ2-7
size: NA
DNA: TGCGCCAGCAGCCAAAGGGCAGACGTTTCCTACGAGCAGTACTTC
CDR3: CASSQRADVSYEQYF

D: NA
V: TRBV6-1
J: TRBJ1-5
size: NA
DNA: TGTGCCAGCAGTGAGTTTGAGGGGTACGGCAATCAGCCCCAGCATTTT
CDR3: CASSEFEGYGNQPQHF

D: TRBD1
V: TRBV6-6
J: TRBJ2-5
size: NA
DNA: TGTGCCAGCAGTTACGGGACAGGGAACCAAGAGACCCAGTACTTC
CDR3: CASSYGTGNQETQYF

D: NA
V: TRBV7-3
J: TRBJ2-7
size: NA
DNA: TGTGCCAGCAGCCTCCCCCATCCAGTTGGGGAAAGCGAGCAGTACTTC
CDR3: CASSLPHPVGESEQYF

D: NA
V: TRBV7-8
J: TRBJ1-1
size: few
DNA: TGTGCCAGCAGCTTGCCATACAGCAAGAACACTGAAGCTTTCTTT
CDR3: CASSLPYSKNTEAFF

D: NA
V: TRBV5-1
J: TRBJ2-7
size: NA
DNA: TGCGCCAGCAGCTTGGTCGCTGACCTTTTCTACGAGCAGTACTTC
CDR3: CASSLVADLFYEQYF

D: NA
V: TRBV7-2
J: TRBJ2-2
size: few
DNA: TGTGCCAGCAGCTTGTCCGGGACTGGGACCGGGGAGCTGTTTTTT
CDR3: CASSLSGTGTGELFF

D: NA
V: TRBV4-1
J: TRBJ2-3
size: NA
DNA: TGCGCCAGCAGTCAAAGGGCAGATACGCAGTATTTT
CDR3: CASSQRADTQYF

D: NA
V: TRBV5-1
J: TRBJ1-3
size: NA
DNA: TGCGCCAGCAGCTTGGTCGAGGGCCGAACCTCTGGAAACACCATATATTTT
CDR3: CASSLVEGRTSGNTIYF

D: NA
V: TRBV20-1
J: TRBJ1-1
size: NA
DNA: TGCAGTGCTAGTTTGGAGGGATCAATCACTGAAGCTTTCTTT
CDR3: CSASLEGSITEAFF

D: TRBD2
V: TRBV7-2
J: TRBJ2-7
size: NA
DNA: TGTGCCAGCAGCTTAGGACTAGCGGGAGGGGTCAACGAGCAGTACTTC
CDR3: CASSLGLAGGVNEQYF

D: NA
V: TRBV3-1/TRBV3-2
J: TRBJ1-1
size: NA
DNA: TGTGCCAGCAGCCAACCCGGGATTAACACTGAAGCTTTCTTT
CDR3: CASSQPGINTEAFF

D: NA
V: TRBV29-1
J: TRBJ2-7
size: few
DNA: TGCAGCGCCAACAGTGGACTGGGAGAGCAGTACTTC
CDR3: CSANSGLGEQYF

D: NA
V: TRBV24-1
J: TRBJ1-2
size: NA
DNA: TGTGCCACCAGTTGGAAGACTGCTAACTATGGCTACACCTTC
CDR3: CATSWKTANYGYTF

D: TRBD1
V: TRBV4-1
J: TRBJ2-3
size: NA
DNA: TGCGCCAGCAGCGTCCCGGGACAGGGGGCTGGTACGCAGTATTTT
CDR3: CASSVPGQGAGTQYF

D: TRBD2
V: TRBV19
J: TRBJ2-2
size: NA
DNA: TGTGCCAGTAGTATCCGGACTAGCGGGAGTCCGCGGGGCACCGGGGAGCTGTTTTTT
CDR3: CASSIRTSGSPRGTGELFF

D: NA
V: TRBV9
J: TRBJ2-6
size: NA
DNA: TGTGCCAGCAGCGTAGGAGGTGGGGCCAACGTCCTGACTTTC
CDR3: CASSVGGGANVLTF

D: NA
V: TRBV6-5
J: TRBJ2-3
size: NA
DNA: TGTGCCAGCGCCCCAGGGTCATTATTGGCAGATACGCAGTATTTT
CDR3: CASAPGSLLADTQYF

D: NA
V: TRBV5-1
J: TRBJ2-6
size: NA
DNA: TGCGCCAGCAGCTTGGGCTCTGGGGCCAACGTCCTGACTTTC
CDR3: CASSLGSGANVLTF

D: TRBD2
V: TRBV4-2
J: TRBJ2-7
size: once
DNA: TGTGCCAGCAGCCGCGGCAGAGTGGCTAGCGGAGACTACGAGCAGTACTTC
CDR3: CASSRGRVASGDYEQYF

D: TRBD2
V: TRBV5-8
J: TRBJ2-5
size: NA
DNA: TGTGCCAGCAGCTTGGTTACTAGCGGGAGGGCCAAGGGAGAGACCCAGTACTTC
CDR3: CASSLVTSGRAKGETQYF

D: NA
V: TRBV15
J: TRBJ2-2
size: NA
DNA: TGTGCCACCGGAAGGGCGGCCGGGGAGCTGTTTTTT
CDR3: CATGRAAGELFF

D: TRBD1
V: TRBV29-1
J: TRBJ2-7
size: NA
DNA: TGCAGCGTCGAAGGACAGGGGGGTTTCTACGAGCAGTACTTC
CDR3: CSVEGQGGFYEQYF

D: TRBD1
V: TRBV5-1
J: TRBJ2-5
size: NA
DNA: TGCGCCAGCAGCTTGTCAGGACAGGCGTACCAAGAGACCCAGTACTTC
CDR3: CASSLSGQAYQETQYF

D: NA
V: TRBV20-1
J: TRBJ2-7
size: NA
DNA: TGCAGTGCTAGGCAGGCCCACGAGCAGTACTTC
CDR3: CSARQAHEQYF

D: TRBD1
V: TRBV14
J: TRBJ2-3
size: few
DNA: TGTGCCAGCAGCCAAGACGAGACAGGGAAAGATACGCAGTATTTT
CDR3: CASSQDETGKDTQYF

D: TRBD2
V: TRBV5-1
J: TRBJ2-5
size: NA
DNA: TGCGCCAGCAGCTTGGGTAGCGGGAGTGGAGAGACCCAGTACTTC
CDR3: CASSLGSGSGETQYF

D: TRBD2
V: TRBV28
J: TRBJ2-7
size: NA
DNA: TGTGCCAGCAGTCCAGGACTAGCTCAGAGCTCCTACGAGCAGTACTTC
CDR3: CASSPGLAQSSYEQYF

D: NA
V: TRBV6-5
J: TRBJ2-7
size: few
DNA: TGTGCCAGCAGTTCGCGTGACGAGCAGTACTTC
CDR3: CASSSRDEQYF

D: NA
V: TRBV18
J: TRBJ2-1
size: NA
DNA: TGTGCCAGCTCCTCGGGAGTCTACAATGAGCAGTTCTTC
CDR3: CASSSGVYNEQFF

D: NA
V: TRBV7-9
J: TRBJ2-1
size: NA
DNA: TGTGCCAGCGGCGGTAGTGGCAGCTACAATGAGCAGTTCTTC
CDR3: CASGGSGSYNEQFF

D: NA
V: TRBV5-6
J: TRBJ2-7
size: NA
DNA: TGTGCCAGCAGCTTGGCCATTTACCCAAGGGCTATCTACGAGCAGTACTTC
CDR3: CASSLAIYPRAIYEQYF

D: TRBD2
V: TRBV24-1
J: TRBJ2-3
size: NA
DNA: TGTGCCACCAGTGACACACTAGCGGGAGGGACAGATACGCAGTATTTT
CDR3: CATSDTLAGGTDTQYF

D: NA
V: TRBV9
J: TRBJ1-1
size: NA
DNA: TGTGCCAGCAGCGTAGAACAGGCGCCATTTATGAACACTGAAGCTTTCTTT
CDR3: CASSVEQAPFMNTEAFF

D: NA
V: TRBV15
J: TRBJ2-3
size: NA
DNA: TGTGCCACCAGCAGAAGCGGTCCTAGCACAGATACGCAGTATTTT
CDR3: CATSRSGPSTDTQYF

D: NA
V: TRBV28
J: TRBJ1-4
size: NA
DNA: TGTGCCAGCTGCTTAGCAGGGTATGAAAAACTGTTTTTT
CDR3: CASCLAGYEKLFF

D: NA
V: TRBV5-1
J: TRBJ2-1
size: NA
DNA: TGCGCCAGCAGCTTGCGCCGACAAAGCTCCTACAATGAGCAGTTCTTC
CDR3: CASSLRRQSSYNEQFF

D: TRBD1
V: TRBV29-1
J: TRBJ1-5
size: NA
DNA: TGCAGCGTTGGGGGACAGGGAAATCAGCCCCAGCATTTT
CDR3: CSVGGQGNQPQHF

D: NA
V: TRBV5-8
J: TRBJ2-6
size: NA
DNA: TGTGCCAGCAGCTTGGGGGCCAGGGCTGGGGCCAACGTCCTGACTTTC
CDR3: CASSLGARAGANVLTF

D: TRBD1
V: TRBV5-1
J: TRBJ2-7
size: few
DNA: TGCGCCAGCAGCACGGGGACAGGTACCTACGAGCAGTACTTC
CDR3: CASSTGTGTYEQYF

D: TRBD1
V: TRBV5-5
J: TRBJ2-6
size: NA
DNA: TGTGCCAGCAGCTTTGGCTTGGGACAGGGATTCTCTGGGGCCAACGTCCTGACTTTC
CDR3: CASSFGLGQGFSGANVLTF

D: NA
V: TRBV30
J: TRBJ2-2
size: NA
DNA: TGTGCCTGGGAAAGGGACACAGGCACCGGGGAGCTGTTTTTT
CDR3: CAWERDTGTGELFF

D: NA
V: TRBV19
J: TRBJ2-1
size: NA
DNA: TGTGCCAGTAGTAAGGACCAGCGGAAAGGGTTCCATGAGCAGTTCTTC
CDR3: CASSKDQRKGFHEQFF

D: TRBD1
V: TRBV28
J: TRBJ1-6
size: few
DNA: TGTGCCAGCTCGGGACAGGGATATAATTCACCCCTCCACTTT
CDR3: CASSGQGYNSPLHF

D: NA
V: TRBV7-9
J: TRBJ2-1
size: NA
DNA: TGTGCCAGCAGCTTAGAGTTACGGGGGGCTGGGAGGTTCTTC
CDR3: CASSLELRGAGRFF

D: NA
V: TRBV6-6
J: TRBJ2-7
size: NA
DNA: TGTGCCAGCAGTTACTCGGGACGCAACTACGAGCAGTACTTC
CDR3: CASSYSGRNYEQYF

D: NA
V: TRBV10-3
J: TRBJ2-7
size: NA
DNA: TGTGCCATCAGTGAGTCGAAAGGTTTTGGCCCCTACGAGCAGTACTTC
CDR3: CAISESKGFGPYEQYF

D: TRBD2
V: TRBV6-6
J: TRBJ2-3
size: NA
DNA: TGTGCCAGCAGTCTGGCTAGCGGGGTATCATTCGGGACAGATACGCAGTATTTT
CDR3: CASSLASGVSFGTDTQYF

D: NA
V: TRBV19
J: TRBJ2-2
size: NA
DNA: TGTGCCAGTGGAAAGACAAAGAACACCGGGGAGCTGTTTTTT
CDR3: CASGKTKNTGELFF